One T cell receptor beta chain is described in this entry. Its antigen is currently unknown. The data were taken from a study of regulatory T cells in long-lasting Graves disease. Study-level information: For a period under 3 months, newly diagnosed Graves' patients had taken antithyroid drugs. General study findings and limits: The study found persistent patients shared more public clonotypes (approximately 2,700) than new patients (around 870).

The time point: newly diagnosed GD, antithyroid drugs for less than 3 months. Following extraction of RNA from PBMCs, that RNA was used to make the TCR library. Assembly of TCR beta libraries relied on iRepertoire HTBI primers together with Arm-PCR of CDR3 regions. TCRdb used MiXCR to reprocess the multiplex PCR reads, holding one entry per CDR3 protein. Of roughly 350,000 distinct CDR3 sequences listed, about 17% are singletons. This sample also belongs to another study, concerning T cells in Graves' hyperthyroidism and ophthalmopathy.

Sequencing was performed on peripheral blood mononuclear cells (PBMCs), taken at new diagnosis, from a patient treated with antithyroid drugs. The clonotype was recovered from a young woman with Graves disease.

CDR3 region: CASSLALGPSGNTIYF. The CDR3 DNA reads as TGTGCCAGCAGCTTAGCGCTGGGACCTTCTGGAAACACCATATATTTT. The genes are TRBV7-2 and TRBJ1-3; D might be TRBD1 (5 bases). Trimming stripped 0 bases from V and 1 base from J, with 10 bases between. This CDR3 has 16 residues. From germline, CDR1 is SGHTA and CDR2 FQGNSA. Together with reference TRBV7-2 and TRBJ1-3, the CDR3 gives the full variable domain: GAGVSQSPSNKVTEKGKDVELRCDPISGHTALYWYRQSLGQGLEFLIYFQGNSAPDKSGLPSDRFSAERTGGSVSTLTIQRTQQEDSAVYLCASSLALGPSGNTIYFGEGSWLTVV.